These 11 T cell receptor beta chains originate from one sample sequenced in a study of T cells in Graves' hyperthyroidism and ophthalmopathy (dated by TCRdb to the late 2010s). The library was produced with multiplex PCR. Data came from an Illumina HiSeq 2000. The TCR beta CDR3 regions were amplified from the RNA transcripts. A first-round RT-PCR of the TCR CDR3 used the HTBI primer set with the Qiagen OneStep RT-PCR kit. The public reads were reanalyzed by TCRdb: fastp trimming at Q25, MiXCR alignment, in-frame beta chains only. Every entry covers one CDR3 protein and lists the most common genes and DNA from its rows. The sample yields roughly 96,000 distinct CDR3 sequences; about 51% were counted once. The top ten hold less than 30% of the sample. Input material: blood. Receptor source: a woman between 40 and 55 years old with Graves' hyperthyroidism.

V gene TRBV12-3 or TRBV12-4 combines with J gene TRBJ2-7; TRBD2 matches 14 bases. J gave up 5 bases and V 4 bases, and 4 bases lay outside the gene matches. The CDR3 has 15 residues. The CDR3 here is CASSSGLAGDNEQYF. The CDR3 bases are TGTGCCAGCAGTTCGGGACTAGCGGGAGATAACGAGCAGTACTTC.

Ten or more counts support this clonotype. This chain connects TRBV20-1 to TRBJ1-1; D remains ambiguous. Trimming took 3 bases from V and 1 from J, leaving 9 bases between them. Germline values: CDR1 DFQATT, CDR2 SNEGSKA (reference sequence). CDR3 length: 13 residues. For the CDR3, the DNA is TGCAGTGCTAGCAGGTCCCCGAACACTGAAGCTTTCTTT. Its protein product is CSASRSPNTEAFF.

The chain has TRBV9 and TRBJ2-3, with a weak D call TRBD2 (6 bases). This CDR3 has 17 amino acids. Trimming left V 0 bases short and J 5 bases short, with 19 bases between. Germline CDR1 and CDR2: SGDLS and YYNGEE. CDR3 protein: CASSVGAGTNTGDTQYF. The CDR3 DNA reads TGTGCCAGCAGCGTAGGAGCGGGTACGAACACCGGAGATACGCAGTATTTT.

Concerning this clonotype itself: One end of the junction fails to match germline, which may point to a read error. The J gene is TRBJ1-2, the V gene TRBV10-3, with D perhaps TRBD1 (5 bases). The CDR3 is 12 residues long. Germline V lookup: CDR1 ENHRY, CDR2 SYGVKD. CDR3 sequence (DNA): TGTGCCATCAGTGCCGACAGCTATGGCTACAACTTC. Translated, it gives CAISADSYGYNF.

The genes are TRBV29-1 and TRBJ2-2; D gene unclear. CDR1 is SQVTM, CDR2 ANQGSEA, per germline. V gave up 8 bases and J gave up 0 bases, with 13 bases separating them. CDR3 length: 14 residues. The CDR3 here is CSSPTQANTGELFF. CDR3 coding DNA: TGCAGCAGCCCGACACAAGCGAACACCGGGGAGCTGTTTTTT.

The J gene is TRBJ1-6, the V gene TRBV9; D is perhaps TRBD1 (5 bases). CDR3 length: 13 residues. Germline CDR1 is SGDLS and CDR2 is YYNGEE. V dropped 5 bases and J dropped 7 bases, with 10 bases sitting between them. CDR3 in amino acids: CASRDWGNSPLHF. The CDR3 DNA follows: TGTGCCAGCAGAGATTGGGGCAATTCACCCCTCCACTTT.

The chain recombines TRBV6-6 with TRBJ1-1, with a weak D call TRBD1 (5 bases). The V gene lost 6 bases and the J gene lost 4 bases, with 12 bases spanning the gap. Germline V gene lookup returns CDR1 MNHNY and CDR2 SVGAGI (reference sequence). The CDR3 runs 13 residues. Here the CDR3 reads CASSWGFLTEAFF. The CDR3, as DNA: TGTGCCAGCAGCTGGGGCTTTCTCACTGAAGCTTTCTTT.

Regarding this clonotype: No conserved phenylalanine or tryptophan is present at the end of the CDR3, so a read error is the likely explanation. The rearrangement uses TRBV24-1 and TRBJ2-5, with TRBD1 matching over 7 bases. Germline V gene data show CDR1 as KGHDR and CDR2 as SFDVKD. The CDR3 sequence is 16 residues long. V shed 4 bases and J 5 bases; nucleotides not matched to a gene: 12. CDR3 residues: CATSDVTGTDRETQYL. CDR3 nucleotide sequence: TGTGCCACCAGTGACGTTACCGGGACAGACCGGGAGACCCAGTACCTC.

At least ten counts were recorded for this clonotype. The chain carries TRBV20-1 and TRBJ1-3; D remains unclear. Germline values: CDR1 DFQATT, CDR2 SNEGSKA (reference sequence). CDR3 length equals 11 residues. V gave up 3 bases and J gave up 0 bases, with 0 bases separating them. The CDR3 reads CSASSGNTIYF. The DNA of the CDR3 is TGCAGTGCTAGCTCTGGAAACACCATATATTTT.

This clonotype appeared once. A read error may explain this, as a much larger clone is one base away. The chain uses TRBV5-1 and TRBJ1-1; D possibly corresponds to TRBD1 (6 bases). CDR1 is SGHRS, CDR2 YFSETQ, per germline. V lost 4 bases and J 5 bases, leaving 15 bases between the germline ends. This CDR3 spans 14 amino acids. The CDR3 sequence is CASSQGGRGTEAFF. CDR3 sequence (DNA): TGCGCCAGCAGCCAAGGGGGAAGGGGAACTGAAGCTTTCTTT.

This clonotype was seen repeatedly, ten times or more. The chain recombines TRBV20-1 with TRBJ1-1; 9 nucleotides agree with TRBD1. CDR3 length equals 11 residues. CDR1 is DFQATT and CDR2 is SNEGSKA in the germline V gene (reference sequence). V lost 5 bases and J lost 7; bases outside the gene matches: 2. CDR3 loop: CSALDRGEAFF. The CDR3 DNA is TGCAGTGCTTTGGACAGGGGTGAAGCTTTCTTT.